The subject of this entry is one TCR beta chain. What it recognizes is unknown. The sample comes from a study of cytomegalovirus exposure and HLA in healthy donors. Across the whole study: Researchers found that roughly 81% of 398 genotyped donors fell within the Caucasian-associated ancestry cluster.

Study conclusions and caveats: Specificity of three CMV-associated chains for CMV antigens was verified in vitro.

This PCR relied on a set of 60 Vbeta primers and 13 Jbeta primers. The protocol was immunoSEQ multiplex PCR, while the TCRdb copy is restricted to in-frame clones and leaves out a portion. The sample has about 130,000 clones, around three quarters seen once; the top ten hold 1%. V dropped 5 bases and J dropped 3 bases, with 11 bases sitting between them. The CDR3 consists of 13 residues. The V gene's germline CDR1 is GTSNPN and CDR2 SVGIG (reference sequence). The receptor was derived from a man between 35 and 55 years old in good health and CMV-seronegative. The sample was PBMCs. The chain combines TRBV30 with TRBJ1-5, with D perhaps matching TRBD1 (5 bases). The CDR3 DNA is TGTGCCTGGGGTGACAGCCACAATCAGCCCCAGCATTTT. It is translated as CAWGDSHNQPQHF.